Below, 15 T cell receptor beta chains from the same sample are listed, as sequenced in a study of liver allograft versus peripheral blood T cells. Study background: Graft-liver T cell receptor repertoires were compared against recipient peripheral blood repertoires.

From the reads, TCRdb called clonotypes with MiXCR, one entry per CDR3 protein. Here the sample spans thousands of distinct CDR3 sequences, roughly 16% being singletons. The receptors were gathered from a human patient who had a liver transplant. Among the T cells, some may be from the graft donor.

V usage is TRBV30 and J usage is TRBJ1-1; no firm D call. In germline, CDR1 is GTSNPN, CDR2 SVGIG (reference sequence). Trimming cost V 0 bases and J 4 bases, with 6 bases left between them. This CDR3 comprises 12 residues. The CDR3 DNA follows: TGTGCCTGGAGTGTAATAGGCACTGAAGCTTTCTTT. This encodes CAWSVIGTEAFF. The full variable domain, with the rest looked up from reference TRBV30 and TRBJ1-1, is SQTIHQWPATLVQPVGSPLSLECTVEGTSNPNLYWYRQAAGRGLQLLFYSVGIGQISSEVPQNLSASRPQDRQFILSSKKLLLSDSGFYLCAWSVIGTEAFFGQGTRLTVV.

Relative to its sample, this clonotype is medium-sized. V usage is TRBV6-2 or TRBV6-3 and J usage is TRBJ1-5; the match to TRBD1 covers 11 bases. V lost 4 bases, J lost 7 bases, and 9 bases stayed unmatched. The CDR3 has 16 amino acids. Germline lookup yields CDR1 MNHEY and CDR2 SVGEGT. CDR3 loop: CASSSRTGGIGQPQHF. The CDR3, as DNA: TGTGCCAGCAGTTCACGGACAGGGGGCATAGGGCAGCCCCAGCATTTT.

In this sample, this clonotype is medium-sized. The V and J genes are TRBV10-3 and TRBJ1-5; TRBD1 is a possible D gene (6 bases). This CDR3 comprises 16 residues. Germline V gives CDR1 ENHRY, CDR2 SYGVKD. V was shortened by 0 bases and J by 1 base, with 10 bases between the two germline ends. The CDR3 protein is CAISESRQGSNQPQHF. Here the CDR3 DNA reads TGTGCCATCAGTGAGTCGAGGCAGGGGAGCAATCAGCCCCAGCATTTT.

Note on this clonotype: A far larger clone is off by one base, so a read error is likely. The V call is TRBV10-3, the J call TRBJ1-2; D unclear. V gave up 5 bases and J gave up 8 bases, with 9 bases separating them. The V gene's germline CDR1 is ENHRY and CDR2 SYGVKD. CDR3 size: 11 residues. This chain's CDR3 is CAISYSRGYTF. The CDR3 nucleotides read TGTGCCATCAGTTACTCGAGAGGCTACACCTTC.

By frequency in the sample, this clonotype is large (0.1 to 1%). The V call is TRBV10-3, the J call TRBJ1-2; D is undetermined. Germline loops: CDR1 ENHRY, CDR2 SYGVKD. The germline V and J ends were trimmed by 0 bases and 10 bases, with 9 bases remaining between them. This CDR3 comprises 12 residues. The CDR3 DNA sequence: TGTGCCATCAGTGAGTCGGAGCGATACTACACCTTC. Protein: CAISESERYYTF.

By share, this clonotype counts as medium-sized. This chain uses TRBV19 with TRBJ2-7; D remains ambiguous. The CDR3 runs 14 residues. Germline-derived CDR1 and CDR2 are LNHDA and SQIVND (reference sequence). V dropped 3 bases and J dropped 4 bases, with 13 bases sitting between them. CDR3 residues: CASSMIGSQYEQYF. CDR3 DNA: TGTGCCAGTAGTATGATAGGCAGCCAATACGAGCAGTACTTC.

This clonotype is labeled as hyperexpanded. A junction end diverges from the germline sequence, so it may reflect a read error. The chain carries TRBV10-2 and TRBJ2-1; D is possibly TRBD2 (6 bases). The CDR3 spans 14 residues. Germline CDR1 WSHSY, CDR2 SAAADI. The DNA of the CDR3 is TGTGCCAGCAGTACGGGGGACGCCTACAATGAGCAGTTCTTC. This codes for CASSTGDAYNEQFF.

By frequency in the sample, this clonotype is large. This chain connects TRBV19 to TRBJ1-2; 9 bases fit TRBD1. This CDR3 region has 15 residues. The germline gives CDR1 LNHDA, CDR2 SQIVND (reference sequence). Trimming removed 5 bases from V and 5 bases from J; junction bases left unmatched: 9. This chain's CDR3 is CASSLRGQGFYGYTF. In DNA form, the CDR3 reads TGTGCCAGTAGTTTAAGGGGACAGGGTTTTTATGGCTACACCTTC.

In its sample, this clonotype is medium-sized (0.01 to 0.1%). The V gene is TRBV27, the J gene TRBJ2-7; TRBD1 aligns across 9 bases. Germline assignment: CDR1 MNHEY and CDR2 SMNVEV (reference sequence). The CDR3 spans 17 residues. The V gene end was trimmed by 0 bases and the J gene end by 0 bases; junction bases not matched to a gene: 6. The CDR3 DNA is TGTGCCAGCAGTTTATCGTTTGGGACAGGGCTCTCCTACGAGCAGTACTTC. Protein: CASSLSFGTGLSYEQYF.

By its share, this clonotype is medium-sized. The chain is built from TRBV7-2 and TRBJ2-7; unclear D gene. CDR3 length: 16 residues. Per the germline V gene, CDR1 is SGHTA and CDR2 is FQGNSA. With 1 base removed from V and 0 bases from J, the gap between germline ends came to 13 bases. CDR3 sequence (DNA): TGTGCCAGCAGCTTAGAGGGCTGGGCCTTCTCCTACGAGCAGTACTTC. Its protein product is CASSLEGWAFSYEQYF.

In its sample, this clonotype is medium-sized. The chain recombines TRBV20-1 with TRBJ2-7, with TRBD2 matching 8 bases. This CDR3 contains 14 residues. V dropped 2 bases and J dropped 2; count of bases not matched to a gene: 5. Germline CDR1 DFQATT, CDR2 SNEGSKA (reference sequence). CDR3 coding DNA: TGCAGTGCTAGAAATAGCGGGGCTACCTACGAGCAGTACTTC. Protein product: CSARNSGATYEQYF.

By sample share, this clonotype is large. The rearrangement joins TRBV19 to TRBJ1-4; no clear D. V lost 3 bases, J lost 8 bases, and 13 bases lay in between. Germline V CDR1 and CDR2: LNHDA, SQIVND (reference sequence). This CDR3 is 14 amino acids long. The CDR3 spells CASSIPVTGEKLFF. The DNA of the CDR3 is TGTGCCAGTAGTATTCCAGTAACGGGGGAAAAACTGTTTTTT. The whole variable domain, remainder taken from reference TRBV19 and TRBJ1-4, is DGGITQSPKYLFRKEGQNVTLSCEQNLNHDAMYWYRQDPGQGLRLIYYSQIVNDFQKGDIAEGYSVSREKKESFPLTVTSAQKNPTAFYLCASSIPVTGEKLFFGSGTQLSVL.

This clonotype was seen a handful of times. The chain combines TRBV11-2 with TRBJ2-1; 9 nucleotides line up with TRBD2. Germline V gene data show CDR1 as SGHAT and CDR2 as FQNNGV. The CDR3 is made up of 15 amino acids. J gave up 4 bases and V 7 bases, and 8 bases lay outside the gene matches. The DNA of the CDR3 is TGTGCCAGCACAATCGGCGGGGGGGAATACAATGAGCAGTTCTTC. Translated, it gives CASTIGGGEYNEQFF.

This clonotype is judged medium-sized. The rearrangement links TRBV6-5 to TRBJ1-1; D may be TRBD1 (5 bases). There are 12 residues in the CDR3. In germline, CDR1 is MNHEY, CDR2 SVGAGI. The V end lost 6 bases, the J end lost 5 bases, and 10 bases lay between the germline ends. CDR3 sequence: CASSQAGTEAFF. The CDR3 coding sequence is TGTGCCAGCAGCCAGGCAGGGACTGAAGCTTTCTTT.

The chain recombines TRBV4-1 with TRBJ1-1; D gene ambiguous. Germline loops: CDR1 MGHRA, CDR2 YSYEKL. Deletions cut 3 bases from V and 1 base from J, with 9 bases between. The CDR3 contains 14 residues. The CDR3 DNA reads TGCGCCAGCAGCCAGAGGTCCGGGAACACTGAAGCTTTCTTT. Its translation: CASSQRSGNTEAFF.